The rows below give T cell receptor beta chains drawn from one sample of a study of blood T cell repertoires in COVID-19. The method was immunoSEQ multiplex PCR; TCRdb's version includes in-frame clones alone and lacks a portion of them. The data hold some 19,000 clones, with about 79% observed a single time. The sample consisted of peripheral blood. These receptors were taken from a human donor in a cohort sampled during active COVID-19. The CDR3 runs from the conserved cysteine through the conserved F or W. A D gene is named only where the DNA matches it firmly. Not every row has a clone size; where given, it reads once, few, many or a size class.

V gene,D gene,J gene,clone size,CDR3 protein,CDR3 DNA
TRBV11-2,-,TRBJ2-7,-,CASKTGTTNYEQYF,TGTGCCAGCAAAACCGGGACAACCAACTACGAGCAGTACTTC
TRBV25-1,-,TRBJ1-3,few,CASSERGNTIYF,TGTGCCAGCAGTGAGAGGGGAAACACCATATATTTT
TRBV7-2,TRBD2,TRBJ2-1,-,CASSFLADNDYFF,TGTGCCAGCAGCTTCCTAGCGGACAATGACTACTTCTTC
TRBV2,-,TRBJ2-7,-,CASSEQALTYEQYF,TGTGCCAGCAGTGAACAGGCTCTAACCTACGAGCAGTACTTC
TRBV15,TRBD1,TRBJ2-3,few,CATSSGTGGTDTQYF,TGTGCCACCAGCAGCGGGACAGGGGGCACAGATACGCAGTATTTT
TRBV7-8,-,TRBJ2-2,-,CALGPTPEELFF,TGTGCCTTGGGCCCTACCCCCGAGGAGCTGTTTTTT
TRBV2,TRBD2,TRBJ2-1,-,CASSELSGRTDEQFF,TGTGCCAGCAGTGAACTCAGCGGGAGAACGGATGAGCAGTTCTTC
TRBV13,TRBD1,TRBJ1-3,once,CASSRRDSGNTIYF,TGTGCCAGCAGCAGACGGGACAGTGGAAACACCATATATTTT
TRBV3-1/TRBV3-2,-,TRBJ2-1,-,CASSQVTSQEQFF,TGTGCCAGCAGCCAAGTTACAAGTCAGGAGCAGTTCTTC
TRBV18,-,TRBJ1-5,-,CASTTRRQYQPQHF,TGTGCCAGCACGACCAGGAGGCAGTATCAGCCCCAGCATTTT
TRBV6-1,-,TRBJ1-1,-,CASSDDLGGTEAFF,TGTGCCAGCAGTGACGACCTTGGAGGGACTGAAGCTTTCTTT
TRBV5-1,-,TRBJ2-5,-,CASSALERETQYF,TGCGCCAGCAGCGCACTAGAAAGAGAGACCCAGTACTTC
TRBV9,TRBD2,TRBJ2-5,-,CASSFSTGGEEETQYF,TGTGCCAGCAGCTTCTCCACCGGGGGGGAAGAAGAGACCCAGTACTTC
TRBV6-6,-,TRBJ1-1,-,CASNKQVTEAFF,TGTGCCAGCAATAAGCAGGTCACTGAAGCTTTCTTT
TRBV6-2/TRBV6-3,-,TRBJ2-1,once,CASSYSTLGARANEQFF,TGTGCCAGCAGTTACTCGACCTTGGGGGCAAGAGCTAATGAGCAGTTCTTC
TRBV13,TRBD1,TRBJ2-5,-,CASSSTGLKTQYF,TGTGCCAGCAGCTCGACAGGGCTTAAGACCCAGTACTTC
TRBV7-8,-,TRBJ2-2,-,CASSEPEPGELFF,TGTGCCAGCAGCGAACCGGAGCCCGGGGAGCTGTTTTTT
TRBV4-1,-,TRBJ2-3,-,CASSQVPGRTDTQYF,TGCGCCAGCAGCCAAGTTCCGGGGAGAACAGATACGCAGTATTTT
TRBV6-5,TRBD1,TRBJ1-4,-,CASSFNRGVNEKLFF,TGTGCCAGCAGTTTCAACAGGGGGGTTAATGAAAAACTGTTTTTT
TRBV24-1,TRBD2,TRBJ2-3,-,CATSDAAGVTDTQYF,TGTGCCACCAGTGACGCAGCGGGAGTCACAGATACGCAGTATTTT
TRBV29-1,TRBD1,TRBJ1-2,-,CSVGQGDGYTF,TGCAGCGTGGGACAGGGGGATGGCTACACCTTC
TRBV20-1,-,TRBJ2-7,-,CSGATDEQYF,TGCAGTGGCGCAACAGACGAGCAGTACTTC
TRBV28,TRBD2,TRBJ2-3,-,CASSSPRLAGGRDTQYF,TGTGCCAGCAGTTCCCCTAGACTAGCGGGAGGGCGAGATACGCAGTATTTT
TRBV7-9,-,TRBJ1-2,few,CASSANSLRGYGYTF,TGTGCCAGCAGCGCTAATTCTCTACGGGGCTATGGCTACACCTTC
TRBV20-1,TRBD2,TRBJ2-7,-,CSASSLAGAYEQYF,TGCAGTGCTAGTTCGCTAGCGGGAGCCTACGAGCAGTACTTC
TRBV13,-,TRBJ2-7,few,CASSLGRRVGDEQYF,TGTGCCAGCAGCTTAGGGCGGAGGGTCGGGGACGAGCAGTACTTC
TRBV4-2,TRBD2,TRBJ2-1,few,CASSPTSGGYNEQFF,TGTGCCAGCAGCCCAACTAGCGGGGGCTACAATGAGCAGTTCTTC
TRBV5-1,-,TRBJ2-5,once,CASSLEGRREETQYF,TGCGCCAGCAGCTTAGAAGGGAGGAGGGAAGAGACCCAGTACTTC
TRBV2,-,TRBJ2-3,-,CASTRDLDTQYF,TGTGCCAGCACCAGGGATTTAGATACGCAGTATTTT
TRBV3-1/TRBV3-2,TRBD2,TRBJ2-1,few,CASSPEPGLAGSYNEQFF,TGTGCCAGCAGCCCGGAACCGGGACTAGCGGGCTCCTACAATGAGCAGTTCTTC
TRBV4-1,TRBD2,TRBJ2-7,-,CASSPGTSTLYEQYF,TGCGCCAGCAGCCCCGGGACTAGCACTCTCTACGAGCAGTACTTC
TRBV4-1,-,TRBJ1-5,few,CASSQGIGYNQPQHF,TGCGCCAGCAGCCAAGGTATCGGGTACAATCAGCCCCAGCATTTT
TRBV4-1,-,TRBJ2-5,once,CASSQGATGAQETQYF,TGCGCCAGCAGCCAAGGGGCGACGGGAGCGCAGGAGACCCAGTACTTC
TRBV3-1/TRBV3-2,TRBD1,TRBJ1-2,few,CASSQGLADRGLRDYGYTF,TGTGCCAGCAGCCAAGGACTCGCGGACAGGGGGCTTAGAGACTATGGCTACACCTTC
TRBV19,TRBD2,TRBJ2-1,-,CASSIGAGGVYNEQFF,TGTGCCAGTAGTATAGGGGCGGGGGGAGTATACAATGAGCAGTTCTTC
TRBV12-3/TRBV12-4,-,TRBJ2-7,-,CASRKQGYEQYF,TGTGCCAGCAGAAAACAGGGCTACGAGCAGTACTTC
TRBV9,-,TRBJ2-3,-,CASSVQGKTDTQYF,TGTGCCAGCAGCGTTCAGGGAAAAACAGATACGCAGTATTTT
TRBV7-2,-,TRBJ1-5,-,CASSLVTGAYSNQPQHF,TGTGCCAGCAGCTTAGTTACAGGCGCCTATAGCAATCAGCCCCAGCATTTT
TRBV28,TRBD2,TRBJ2-7,-,CASSLRREAVWQYF,TGTGCCAGCAGTTTGAGGCGGGAGGCGGTTTGGCAGTACTTC
TRBV5-1,TRBD1,TRBJ2-1,few,CASSSGQGHTDEQFF,TGCGCCAGCAGCTCCGGACAGGGGCATACGGATGAGCAGTTCTTC
TRBV5-6,TRBD1,TRBJ2-2,-,CASSLGQGINTGELFF,TGTGCCAGCAGCTTGGGACAGGGGATTAACACCGGGGAGCTGTTTTTT
TRBV6-6,-,TRBJ2-7,-,CASSWPQGSYEQYF,TGTGCCAGCAGTTGGCCCCAGGGCTCCTACGAGCAGTACTTC
TRBV7-9,-,TRBJ2-1,-,CASSPSTSIDEQFF,TGTGCCAGCAGCCCGTCTACTAGCATCGATGAGCAGTTCTTC
TRBV12-5,TRBD2,TRBJ2-2,-,CASGLGTSGMNTGELFF,TGTGCTAGTGGTTTGGGGACTAGCGGCATGAACACCGGGGAGCTGTTTTTT